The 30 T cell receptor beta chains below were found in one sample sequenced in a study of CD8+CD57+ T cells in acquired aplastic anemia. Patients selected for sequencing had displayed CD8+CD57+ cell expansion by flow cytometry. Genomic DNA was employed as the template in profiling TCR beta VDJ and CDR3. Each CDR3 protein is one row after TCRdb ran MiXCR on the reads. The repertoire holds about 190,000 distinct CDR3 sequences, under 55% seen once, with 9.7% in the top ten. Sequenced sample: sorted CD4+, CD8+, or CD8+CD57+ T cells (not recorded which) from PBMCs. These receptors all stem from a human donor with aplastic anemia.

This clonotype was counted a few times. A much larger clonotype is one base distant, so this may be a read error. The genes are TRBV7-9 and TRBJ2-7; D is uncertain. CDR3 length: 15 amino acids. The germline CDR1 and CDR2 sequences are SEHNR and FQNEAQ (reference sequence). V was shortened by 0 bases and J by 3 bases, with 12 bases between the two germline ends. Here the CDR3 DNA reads TGTGCCAGCAGCTTAGCCCGCATCACGCTCTACGAGCAGTACTTC. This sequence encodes CASSLARITLYEQYF.

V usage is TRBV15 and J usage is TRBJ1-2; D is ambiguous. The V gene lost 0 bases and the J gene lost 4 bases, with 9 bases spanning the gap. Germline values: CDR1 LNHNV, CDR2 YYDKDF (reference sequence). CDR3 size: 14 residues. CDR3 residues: CATSRDMDGYGYTF. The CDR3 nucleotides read TGTGCCACCAGCAGAGACATGGATGGCTATGGCTACACCTTC. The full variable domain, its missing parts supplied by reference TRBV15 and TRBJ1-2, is DAMVIQNPRYQVTQFGKPVTLSCSQTLNHNVMYWYQQKSSQAPKLLFHYYDKDFNNEADTPDNFQSRRPNTSFCFLDIRSPGLGDTAMYLCATSRDMDGYGYTFGSGTRLTVV.

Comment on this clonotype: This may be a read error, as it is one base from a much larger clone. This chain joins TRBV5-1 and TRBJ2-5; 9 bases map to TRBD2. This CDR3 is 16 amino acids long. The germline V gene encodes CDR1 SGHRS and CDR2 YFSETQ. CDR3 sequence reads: CASGHPTIAGEETRYF. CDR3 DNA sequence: TGCGCCAGCGGACACCCGACAATAGCGGGAGAAGAGACCCGGTACTTC.

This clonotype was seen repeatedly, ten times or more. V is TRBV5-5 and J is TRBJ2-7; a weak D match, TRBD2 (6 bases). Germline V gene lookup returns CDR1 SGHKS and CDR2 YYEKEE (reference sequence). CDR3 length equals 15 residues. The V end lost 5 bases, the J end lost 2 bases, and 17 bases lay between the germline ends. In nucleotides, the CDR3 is TGTGCCAGCAGGGCCTATACTAGCTGGGCCTACGAGCAGTACTTC. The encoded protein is CASRAYTSWAYEQYF. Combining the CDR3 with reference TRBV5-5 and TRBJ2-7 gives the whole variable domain DAGVTQSPTHLIKTRGQQVTLRCSPISGHKSVSWYQQVLGQGPQFIFQYYEKEERGRGNFPDRFSARQFPNYSSELNVNALLLGDSALYLCASRAYTSWAYEQYFGPGTRLTVT.

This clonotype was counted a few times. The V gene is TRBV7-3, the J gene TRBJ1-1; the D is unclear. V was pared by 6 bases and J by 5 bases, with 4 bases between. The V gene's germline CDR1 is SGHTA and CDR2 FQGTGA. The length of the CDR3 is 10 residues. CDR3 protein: CASSFTEAFF. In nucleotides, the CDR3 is TGTGCCAGCAGTTTTACTGAAGCTTTCTTT.

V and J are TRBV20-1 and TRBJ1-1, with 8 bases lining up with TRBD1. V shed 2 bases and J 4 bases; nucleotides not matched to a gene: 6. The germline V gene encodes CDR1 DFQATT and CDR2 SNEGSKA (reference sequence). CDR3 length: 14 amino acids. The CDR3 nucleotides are TGCAGTGCTAGACTCGACAGGGGCAGCACTGAAGCTTTCTTT. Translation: CSARLDRGSTEAFF.

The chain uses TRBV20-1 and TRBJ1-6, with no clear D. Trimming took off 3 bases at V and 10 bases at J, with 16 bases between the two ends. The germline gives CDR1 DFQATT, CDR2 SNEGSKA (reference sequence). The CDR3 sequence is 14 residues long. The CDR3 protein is CSASSGSLSSPLHF. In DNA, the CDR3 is TGCAGTGCTAGTTCGGGCTCCTTAAGCTCACCCCTCCACTTT.

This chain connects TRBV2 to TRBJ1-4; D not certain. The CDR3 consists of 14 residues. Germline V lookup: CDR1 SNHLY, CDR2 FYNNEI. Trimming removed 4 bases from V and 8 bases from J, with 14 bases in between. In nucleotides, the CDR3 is TGTGCCAGCAGTGTATCGAGAATGCCGGAAAAACTGTTTTTT. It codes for CASSVSRMPEKLFF.

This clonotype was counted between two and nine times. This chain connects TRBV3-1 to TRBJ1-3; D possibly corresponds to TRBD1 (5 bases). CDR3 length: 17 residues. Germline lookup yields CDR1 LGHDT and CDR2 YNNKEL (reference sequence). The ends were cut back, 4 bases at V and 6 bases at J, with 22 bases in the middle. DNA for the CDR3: TGTGCCAGCAGCCGACCCGGACACGGGGGTGGCGTAAACACCATATATTTT. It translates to CASSRPGHGGGVNTIYF.

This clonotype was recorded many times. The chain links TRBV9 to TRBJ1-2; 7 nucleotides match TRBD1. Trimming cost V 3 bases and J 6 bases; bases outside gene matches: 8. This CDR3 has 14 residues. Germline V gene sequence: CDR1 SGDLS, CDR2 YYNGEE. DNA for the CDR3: TGTGCCAGCAGCGGAGAGGGCAGGGGGGATGGCTACACCTTC. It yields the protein CASSGEGRGDGYTF.

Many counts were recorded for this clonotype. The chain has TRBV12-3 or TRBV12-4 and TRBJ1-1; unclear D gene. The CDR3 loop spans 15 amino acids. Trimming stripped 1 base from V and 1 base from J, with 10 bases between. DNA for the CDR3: TGTGCCAGCAGTTTAGGCGCCAGATCGAACACTGAAGCTTTCTTT. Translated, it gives CASSLGARSNTEAFF.

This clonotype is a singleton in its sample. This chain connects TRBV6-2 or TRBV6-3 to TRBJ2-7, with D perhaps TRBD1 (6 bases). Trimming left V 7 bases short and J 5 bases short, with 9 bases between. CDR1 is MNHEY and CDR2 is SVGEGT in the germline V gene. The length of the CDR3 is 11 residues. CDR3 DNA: TGTGCCAGCAATCAGGGGAACGAGCAGTACTTC. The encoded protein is CASNQGNEQYF.

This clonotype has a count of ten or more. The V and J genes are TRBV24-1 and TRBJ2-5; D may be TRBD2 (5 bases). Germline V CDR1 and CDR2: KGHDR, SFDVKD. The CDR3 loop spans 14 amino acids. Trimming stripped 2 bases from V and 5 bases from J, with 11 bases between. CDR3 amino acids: CATSDWDTGETQYF. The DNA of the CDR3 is TGTGCCACCAGTGATTGGGATACGGGGGAGACCCAGTACTTC.

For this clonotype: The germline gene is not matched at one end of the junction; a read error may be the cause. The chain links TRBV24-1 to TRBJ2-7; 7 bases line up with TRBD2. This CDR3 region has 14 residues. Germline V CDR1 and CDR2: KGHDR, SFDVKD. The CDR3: CASSASGGPYEQYF. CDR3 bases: TGTGCCAGCAGTGCGTCGGGAGGTCCCTACGAGCAGTACTTC.

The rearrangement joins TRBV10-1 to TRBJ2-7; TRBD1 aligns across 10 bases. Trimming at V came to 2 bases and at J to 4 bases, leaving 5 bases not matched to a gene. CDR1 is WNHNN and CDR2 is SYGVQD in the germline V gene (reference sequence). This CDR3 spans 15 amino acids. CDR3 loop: CASSEMGQGMYEQYF. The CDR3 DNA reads TGCGCCAGCAGTGAGATGGGACAGGGGATGTACGAGCAGTACTTC.

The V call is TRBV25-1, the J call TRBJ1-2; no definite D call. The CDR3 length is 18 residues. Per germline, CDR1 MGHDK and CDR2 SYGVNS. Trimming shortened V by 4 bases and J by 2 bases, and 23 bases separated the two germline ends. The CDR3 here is CASSADPQTATLNYGYTF. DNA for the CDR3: TGTGCCAGCAGTGCAGATCCCCAAACAGCGACGCTAAACTATGGCTACACCTTC.

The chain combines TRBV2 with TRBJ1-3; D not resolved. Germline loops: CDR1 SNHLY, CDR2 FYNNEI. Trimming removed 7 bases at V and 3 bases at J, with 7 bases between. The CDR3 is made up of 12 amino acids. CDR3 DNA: TGTGCCAGCATGGCTGATGGAAACACCATATATTTT. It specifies CASMADGNTIYF.

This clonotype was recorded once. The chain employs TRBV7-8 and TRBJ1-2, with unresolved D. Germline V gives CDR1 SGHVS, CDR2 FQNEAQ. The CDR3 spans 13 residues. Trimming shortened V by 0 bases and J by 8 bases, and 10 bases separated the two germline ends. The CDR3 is CASSLAYGSGYTF. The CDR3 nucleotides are TGTGCCAGCAGCTTAGCGTATGGTAGCGGCTACACCTTC.

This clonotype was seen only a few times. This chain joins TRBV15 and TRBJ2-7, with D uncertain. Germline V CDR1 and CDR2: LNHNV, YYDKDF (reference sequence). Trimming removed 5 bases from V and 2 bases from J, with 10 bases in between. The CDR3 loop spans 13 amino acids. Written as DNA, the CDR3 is TGTGCCACCAGCCTCAGTGCGACCTACGAGCAGTACTTC. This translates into CATSLSATYEQYF.

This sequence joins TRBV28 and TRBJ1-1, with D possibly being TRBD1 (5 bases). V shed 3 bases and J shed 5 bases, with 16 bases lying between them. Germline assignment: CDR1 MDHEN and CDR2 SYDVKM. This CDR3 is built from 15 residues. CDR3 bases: TGTGCCAGCAGTTTCGGGGGTAGGGGCCAAACTGAAGCTTTCTTT. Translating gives CASSFGGRGQTEAFF.

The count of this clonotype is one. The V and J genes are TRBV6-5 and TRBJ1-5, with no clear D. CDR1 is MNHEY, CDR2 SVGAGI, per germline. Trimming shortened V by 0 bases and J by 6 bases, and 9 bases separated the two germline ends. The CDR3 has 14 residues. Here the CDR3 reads CASSYSAGGQPQHF. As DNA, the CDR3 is TGTGCCAGCAGTTACTCCGCGGGCGGTCAGCCCCAGCATTTT.

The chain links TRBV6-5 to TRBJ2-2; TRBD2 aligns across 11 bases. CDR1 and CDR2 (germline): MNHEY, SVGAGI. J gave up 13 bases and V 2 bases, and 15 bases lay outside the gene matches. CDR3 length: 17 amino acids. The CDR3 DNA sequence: TGTGCCAGCAGTTACCCATCTAGCGGGGGGACCGGGGAGTGGCTGTTTTTT. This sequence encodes CASSYPSSGGTGEWLFF.

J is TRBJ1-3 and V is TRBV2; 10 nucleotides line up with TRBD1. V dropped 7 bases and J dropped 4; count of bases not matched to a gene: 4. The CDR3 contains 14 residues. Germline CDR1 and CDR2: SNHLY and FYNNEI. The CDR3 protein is CASTWDRGGNTIYF. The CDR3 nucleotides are TGTGCCAGCACCTGGGACAGGGGAGGAAACACCATATATTTT.

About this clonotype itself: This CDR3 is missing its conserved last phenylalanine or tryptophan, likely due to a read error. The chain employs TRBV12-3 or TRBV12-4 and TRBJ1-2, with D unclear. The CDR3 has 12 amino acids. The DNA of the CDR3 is TGTGTCAGCAGCGCGGAGATCGAGGGCTACACCTTA. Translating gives CVSSAEIEGYTL.

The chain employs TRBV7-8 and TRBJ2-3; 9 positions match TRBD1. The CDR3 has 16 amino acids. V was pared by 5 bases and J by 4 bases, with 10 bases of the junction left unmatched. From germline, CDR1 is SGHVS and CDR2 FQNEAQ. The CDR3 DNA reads TGTGCCAGCAGCGTCACAGGGGGCTCGGGCGCAGATACGCAGTATTTT. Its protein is CASSVTGGSGADTQYF.

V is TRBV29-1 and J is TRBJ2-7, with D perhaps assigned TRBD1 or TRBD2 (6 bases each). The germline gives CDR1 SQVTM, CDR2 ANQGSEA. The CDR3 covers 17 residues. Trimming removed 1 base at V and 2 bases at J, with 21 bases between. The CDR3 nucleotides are TGCAGCGTTGAAGCCCGGAGGGACATCGCGGAGACCTACGAGCAGTACTTC. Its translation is CSVEARRDIAETYEQYF.

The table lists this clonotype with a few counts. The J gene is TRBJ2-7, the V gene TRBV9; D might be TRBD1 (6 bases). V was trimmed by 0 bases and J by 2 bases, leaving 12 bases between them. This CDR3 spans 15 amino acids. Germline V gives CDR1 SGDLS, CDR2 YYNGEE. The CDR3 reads CASSVAQDRAYEQYF. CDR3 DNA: TGTGCCAGCAGCGTAGCCCAGGACAGAGCCTACGAGCAGTACTTC.

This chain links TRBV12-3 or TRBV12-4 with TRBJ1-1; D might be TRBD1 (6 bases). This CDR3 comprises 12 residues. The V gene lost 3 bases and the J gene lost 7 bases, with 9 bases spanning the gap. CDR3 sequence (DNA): TGTGCCAGCAGTTTCGGGGGCGATGAAGCTTTCTTT. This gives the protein CASSFGGDEAFF.

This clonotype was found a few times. CDR3 amino acids: CATSRDQGKAFF. CDR3 DNA sequence: TGTGCCACCAGCAGAGATCAAGGGAAGGCTTTCTTT. The chain uses TRBV15 and TRBJ1-1; no firm D call. This CDR3 region has 12 residues. V was shortened by 0 bases and J by 11 bases, with 10 bases between the two germline ends. The germline gives CDR1 LNHNV, CDR2 YYDKDF (reference sequence).

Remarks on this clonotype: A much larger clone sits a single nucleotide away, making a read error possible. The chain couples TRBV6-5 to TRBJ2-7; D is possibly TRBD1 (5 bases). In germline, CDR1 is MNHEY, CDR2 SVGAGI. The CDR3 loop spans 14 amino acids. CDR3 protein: CTSSNVRVPYEQYF. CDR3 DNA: TGTACCAGCAGTAACGTCAGGGTCCCCTACGAGCAGTACTTC.